These 17 T cell receptor beta chains came from one sample sequenced in a study of blood T cell repertoires in COVID-19. The protocol was immunoSEQ multiplex PCR, while the TCRdb copy is restricted to in-frame clones and leaves out a portion. Altogether 150,000 to 200,000 clones are present, just over 85% being singletons, with the ten largest covering 9%. The sequenced material came from PBMCs or T cells enriched from blood (not recorded which). Every receptor here comes from a woman between 18 and 29 years old who had recovered from COVID-19.

The chain uses TRBV3-1 (or the pseudogene TRBV3-2) and TRBJ2-2; the D gene is possibly TRBD2 (5 bases). CDR3 length: 14 amino acids. Trimming pared 2 bases from V and 6 bases from J, leaving 10 bases between. The germline V gene has CDR1 LGHDT and CDR2 YNNKEL (reference sequence). As DNA, the CDR3 is TGTGCCAGCAGCCAACTCGAGGAGGCCGGGGAGCTGTTTTTT. Its protein product is CASSQLEEAGELFF.

The chain carries TRBV19 and TRBJ2-2; 7 bases fit TRBD2. Unmatched junction bases numbered 5, after V lost 5 bases and J lost 2 bases. This CDR3 contains 15 residues. Germline values: CDR1 LNHDA, CDR2 SQIVND (reference sequence). Here the CDR3 DNA reads TGTGCCAGTAGTGGCCAGCGGGACAACACCGGGGAGCTGTTTTTT. Amino acid sequence: CASSGQRDNTGELFF.

This chain uses TRBV7-9 with TRBJ1-2; TRBD1 agrees at 7 bases. J was trimmed by 0 bases and V by 4 bases; bases with no gene match: 8. In germline, CDR1 is SEHNR, CDR2 FQNEAQ (reference sequence). This CDR3 contains 16 residues. The CDR3 coding sequence is TGTGCCAGCAGCTCGCCCCGGGACAGCTCTAACTATGGCTACACCTTC. The encoded protein is CASSSPRDSSNYGYTF.

The chain employs TRBV18 and TRBJ1-2; D is ambiguous. The germline CDR1 and CDR2 sequences are KGHSH and LQKENI. The CDR3 runs 13 residues. Trimming stripped 2 bases from V and 7 bases from J, with 11 bases between. The CDR3 sequence: CASSPEASSGYTF. CDR3 in DNA: TGTGCCAGCTCACCAGAGGCAAGCTCTGGCTACACCTTC.

The gene calls are TRBV18 and TRBJ2-2, with D possibly matching TRBD2 (6 bases). The CDR3 has 18 residues. CDR1 is KGHSH and CDR2 is LQKENI in the germline V gene. Trimming pared 1 base from V and 0 bases from J, leaving 15 bases between. The CDR3 region has the DNA TGTGCCAGCTCACCACGGCCGCGCGGGGTGGCGAACACCGGGGAGCTGTTTTTT. Translation gives CASSPRPRGVANTGELFF.

For this clone: Relative to the germline gene, one junction end is altered; a read error may explain this. The CDR3 region is CVSSSRPGQGATGYTF. The CDR3 bases are TGTGTCAGCAGCTCCAGGCCGGGACAGGGGGCGACAGGCTACACCTTC. The chain carries TRBV7-2 and TRBJ1-2; 12 bases are shared with TRBD1. This CDR3 region has 16 residues. Germline CDR1 reads SGHTA; CDR2 reads FQGNSA.

This clone turned up a few times. V usage is TRBV11-2 and J usage is TRBJ2-7; D possibly corresponds to TRBD1 (6 bases). This CDR3 has 13 residues. Germline V gives CDR1 SGHAT, CDR2 FQNNGV. With 1 base removed from V and 3 bases from J, the gap between germline ends came to 7 bases. CDR3 protein: CASSLAQGYEQYF. The DNA for the CDR3 is TGTGCCAGCAGCTTAGCACAGGGCTACGAGCAGTACTTC.

The chain employs TRBV7-2 and TRBJ2-5; D possibly corresponds to TRBD2 (6 bases). V was clipped by 2 bases and J by 4 bases, with 20 bases between them. There are 17 residues in the CDR3. The V gene's germline CDR1 is SGHTA and CDR2 FQGNSA. CDR3: CASSLLGPEAGLETQYF. The CDR3 DNA reads TGTGCCAGCAGCTTATTGGGCCCGGAGGCGGGGTTAGAGACCCAGTACTTC.

The DNA of the CDR3 is TGTGCCAGCAGCCCTAGTGGGGGCCTATCCGAGCAGTACTTC. It encodes CASSPSGGLSEQYF. The chain uses TRBV5-4 and TRBJ2-7; D is possibly TRBD1 (6 bases). Germline CDR1 reads SGHNT; CDR2 reads YYREEE (reference sequence). The ends were cut back, 4 bases at V and 6 bases at J, with 17 bases in the middle. The CDR3 runs to 14 residues.

This clone was seen a single time. The chain recombines TRBV7-9 with TRBJ2-1; a weak D match, TRBD2 (6 bases). Per germline, CDR1 SEHNR and CDR2 FQNEAQ (reference sequence). The CDR3 length is 15 residues. Trimming stripped 5 bases from V and 0 bases from J, with 11 bases between. CDR3 amino acids: CASSPGVASYNEQFF. The CDR3 DNA follows: TGTGCCAGCAGCCCGGGGGTTGCCTCCTACAATGAGCAGTTCTTC.

CDR3 loop: CASSSGQGNSPLHF. DNA of the CDR3: TGTGCCAGCAGCTCGGGACAGGGTAATTCACCCCTCCACTTT. The chain uses TRBV7-2 and TRBJ1-6; TRBD1 agrees at 9 bases. The V gene's germline CDR1 is SGHTA and CDR2 FQGNSA. The V segment lost 4 bases and the J segment 6 bases; nucleotides outside the gene matches: 1. CDR3 length equals 14 residues. Using reference TRBV7-2 and TRBJ1-6 for the parts outside the CDR3, the full variable domain is GAGVSQSPSNKVTEKGKDVELRCDPISGHTALYWYRQSLGQGLEFLIYFQGNSAPDKSGLPSDRFSAERTGGSVSTLTIQRTQQEDSAVYLCASSSGQGNSPLHFGNGTRLTVT.

This clone was detected only once. The V and J genes are TRBV6-2 or TRBV6-3 and TRBJ2-7; D might be TRBD1 (5 bases). CDR3 length: 14 residues. CDR1 is MNHEY, CDR2 SVGEGT, per germline. V was shortened by 4 bases and J by 2 bases, with 12 bases between the two germline ends. The CDR3 nucleotides are TGTGCCAGCAGTTTGGGGCCTGCGCCCTACGAGCAGTACTTC. It is translated as CASSLGPAPYEQYF.

The chain couples TRBV3-1 (or the pseudogene TRBV3-2) to TRBJ2-5, with TRBD2 matching over 8 bases. The CDR3 contains 15 residues. Unmatched junction bases numbered 6, after V lost 4 bases and J lost 2 bases. The germline V gene has CDR1 LGHDT and CDR2 YNNKEL (reference sequence). CDR3 loop: CASSPQRGPQETQYF. The CDR3 bases are TGTGCCAGCAGCCCCCAGCGGGGGCCACAAGAGACCCAGTACTTC.

V is TRBV28 and J is TRBJ1-5, with D possibly being TRBD1 (6 bases). The CDR3 consists of 16 residues. Trimming left V 5 bases short and J 4 bases short, with 18 bases between. The germline V gene encodes CDR1 MDHEN and CDR2 SYDVKM. The CDR3 loop reads CASSPRGGARNQPQHF. The CDR3 nucleotides are TGTGCCAGCAGTCCCCGGGGGGGGGCGCGTAATCAGCCCCAGCATTTT.

This chain connects TRBV11-2 to TRBJ2-5; 7 bases map to TRBD1. CDR1 is SGHAT and CDR2 is FQNNGV in the germline V gene. V lost 3 bases to trimming and J lost 2 bases; unmatched junction nucleotides: 9. The CDR3 is 16 amino acids. This chain's CDR3 is CASSFSRQGHQETQYF. The CDR3 bases are TGTGCCAGCAGCTTTTCTCGACAGGGCCATCAAGAGACCCAGTACTTC.

About this clone itself: Other DNA sequences in the sample encode the same CDR3. V is TRBV6-5 and J is TRBJ1-1, with TRBD1 matching over 8 bases. The CDR3 length is 14 residues. Germline CDR1 reads MNHEY; CDR2 reads SVGAGI. With 5 bases clipped from V and 3 bases from J, the junction kept 5 bases outside the gene matches. The CDR3: CASSPGQGYTEAFF. The CDR3 DNA reads TGTGCCAGCAGTCCAGGACAGGGCTACACTGAAGCTTTCTTT.

This clone was found a few times. This chain links TRBV4-1 with TRBJ2-7; TRBD2 matches at 14 bases. This CDR3 region has 17 residues. The junction had 2 bases not matched to a gene; V was cut back by 0 bases and J by 1 base. Germline values: CDR1 MGHRA, CDR2 YSYEKL. CDR3 DNA sequence: TGCGCCAGCAGCCAAGAGGGACTAGCGGGAGTGTCCTACGAGCAGTACTTC. Translated, it gives CASSQEGLAGVSYEQYF.